This TCR beta chain is drawn from a study of identical twins. Study-wide results and caveats: Out-of-frame TCR alpha sharing in monozygotic twins exceeded recombination model predictions. Clonotypes of the beta chain that were abundant in cord blood carried fewer insertions (memory repertoires showed none).

Of note for this clonotype: Antigen specificity is unknown.

The length of the CDR3 is 15 residues. V was clipped by 3 bases and J by 1 base, with 10 bases between them. Germline CDR1 and CDR2: SEHNR and FQNEAQ (reference sequence). A universal primer binding site was introduced by template switching. The final cDNA contained unique molecular identifiers. Each CDR3 protein is one row after TCRdb ran MiXCR on the 5' RACE reads. The sample lists roughly 290,000 distinct CDR3 sequences; about 8% were seen once. This sample also appeared in a second study, on yellow fever vaccine responses in identical twins.

Sequences were obtained from memory (CD45RO+) T cells sorted from blood. This TCR was sampled from a woman aged 18-29 years in good health. The V and J genes are TRBV7-9 and TRBJ2-1, with D possibly being TRBD2 (5 bases). The CDR3 nucleotides are TGTGCCAGCAGCTTTAGCGAACAATCCTACAATGAGCAGTTCTTC. It specifies CASSFSEQSYNEQFF.